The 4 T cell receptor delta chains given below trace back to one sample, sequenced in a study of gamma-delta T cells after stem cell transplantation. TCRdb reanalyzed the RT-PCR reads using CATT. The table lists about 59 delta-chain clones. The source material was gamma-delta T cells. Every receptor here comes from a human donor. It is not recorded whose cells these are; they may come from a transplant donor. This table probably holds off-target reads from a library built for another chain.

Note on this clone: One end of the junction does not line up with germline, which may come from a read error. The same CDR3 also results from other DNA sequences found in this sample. The CDR3 loop is CACDTLGATPSLTAQLFF. CDR3 DNA: TGTGCCTGCGACACTCTGGGGGCCACCCCCTCTTTGACAGCACAACTCTTCTTT. The genes are TRDV2 and TRDJ2, with 7 nucleotides matching TRDD3. The germline CDR1 and CDR2 sequences are GEAIGNYY and EKD. The CDR3 length is 18 residues.

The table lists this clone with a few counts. The CDR3 DNA follows: TGTGCCTGTAACCCCCTGGGGGGCTCCGCCTCGCGGACCGATAAACTCATCTTT. Translating gives CACNPLGGSASRTDKLIF. The genes are TRDV2 and TRDJ1; 7 bases agree with TRDD3. Germline V gene sequence: CDR1 GEAIGNYY, CDR2 EKD. This CDR3 contains 18 residues. Trimming cost V 6 bases and J 2 bases; bases outside gene matches: 20.

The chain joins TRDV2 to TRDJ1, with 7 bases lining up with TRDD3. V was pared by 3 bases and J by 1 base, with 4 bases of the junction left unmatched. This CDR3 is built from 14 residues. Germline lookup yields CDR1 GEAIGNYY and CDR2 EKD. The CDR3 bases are TGTGCCTGTGACGGACTGGGGTTCACCGATAAACTCATCTTT. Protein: CACDGLGFTDKLIF.

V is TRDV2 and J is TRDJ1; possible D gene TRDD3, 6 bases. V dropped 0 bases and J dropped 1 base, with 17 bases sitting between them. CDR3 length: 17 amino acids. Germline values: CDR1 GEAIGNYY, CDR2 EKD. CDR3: CACDTVVRGSSTDKLIF. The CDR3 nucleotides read TGTGCCTGTGACACCGTCGTTAGGGGATCCAGCACCGATAAACTCATCTTT.